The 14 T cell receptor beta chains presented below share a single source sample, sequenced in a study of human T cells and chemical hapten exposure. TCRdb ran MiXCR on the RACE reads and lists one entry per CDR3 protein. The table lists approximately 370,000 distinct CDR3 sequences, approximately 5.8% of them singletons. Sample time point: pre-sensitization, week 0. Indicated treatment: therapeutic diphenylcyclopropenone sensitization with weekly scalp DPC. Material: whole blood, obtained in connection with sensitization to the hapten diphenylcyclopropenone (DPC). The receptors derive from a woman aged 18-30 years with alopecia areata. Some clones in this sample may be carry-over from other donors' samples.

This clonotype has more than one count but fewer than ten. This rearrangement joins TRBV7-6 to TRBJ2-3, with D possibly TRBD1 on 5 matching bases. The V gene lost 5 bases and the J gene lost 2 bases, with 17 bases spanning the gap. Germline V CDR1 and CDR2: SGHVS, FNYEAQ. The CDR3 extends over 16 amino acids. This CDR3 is CASSVSTGFATDTQYF. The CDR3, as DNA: TGTGCCAGCAGCGTATCTACAGGATTCGCCACAGATACGCAGTATTTT.

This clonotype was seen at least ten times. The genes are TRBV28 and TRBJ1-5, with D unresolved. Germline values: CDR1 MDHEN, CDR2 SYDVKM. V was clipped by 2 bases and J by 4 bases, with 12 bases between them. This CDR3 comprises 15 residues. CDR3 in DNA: TGTGCCAGCAGTTTAGTTTTCGGTGGGAATCAGCCCCAGCATTTT. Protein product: CASSLVFGGNQPQHF.

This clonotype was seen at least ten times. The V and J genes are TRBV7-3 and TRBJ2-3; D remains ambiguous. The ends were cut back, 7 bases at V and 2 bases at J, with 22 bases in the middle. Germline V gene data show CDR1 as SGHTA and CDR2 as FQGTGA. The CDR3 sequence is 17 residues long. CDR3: CASTTTWALDATDTQYF. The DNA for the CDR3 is TGTGCCAGCACCACAACCTGGGCTTTGGACGCCACAGATACGCAGTATTTT.

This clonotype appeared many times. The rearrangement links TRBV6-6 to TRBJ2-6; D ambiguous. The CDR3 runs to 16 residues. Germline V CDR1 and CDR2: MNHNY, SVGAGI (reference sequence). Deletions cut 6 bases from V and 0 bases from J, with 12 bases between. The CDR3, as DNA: TGTGCCAGCAGGGCCATCGGCAACTCTGGGGCCAACGTCCTGACTTTC. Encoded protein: CASRAIGNSGANVLTF.

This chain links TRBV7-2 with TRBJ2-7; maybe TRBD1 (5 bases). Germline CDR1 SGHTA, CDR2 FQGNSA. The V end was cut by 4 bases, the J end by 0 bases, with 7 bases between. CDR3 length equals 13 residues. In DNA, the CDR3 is TGTGCCAGCAGCTCGACAGTCTCCTACGAGCAGTACTTC. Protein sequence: CASSSTVSYEQYF.

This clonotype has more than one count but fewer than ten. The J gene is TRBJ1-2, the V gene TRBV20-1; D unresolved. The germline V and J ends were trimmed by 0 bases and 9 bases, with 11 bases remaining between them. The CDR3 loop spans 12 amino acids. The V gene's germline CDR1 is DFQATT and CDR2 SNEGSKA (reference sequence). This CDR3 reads CSARDQLRSYTF. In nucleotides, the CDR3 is TGCAGTGCTAGAGATCAGTTGCGGAGCTACACCTTC.

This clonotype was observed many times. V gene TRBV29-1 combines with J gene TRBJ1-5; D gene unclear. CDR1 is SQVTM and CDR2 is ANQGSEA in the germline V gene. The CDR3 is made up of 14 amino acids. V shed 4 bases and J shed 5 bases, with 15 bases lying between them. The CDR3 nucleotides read TGCAGCGTTGGAGACACCAACATCGATCAGCCCCAGCATTTT. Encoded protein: CSVGDTNIDQPQHF. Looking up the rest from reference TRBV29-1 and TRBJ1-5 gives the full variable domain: SAVISQKPSRDICQRGTSLTIQCQVDSQVTMMFWYRQQPGQSLTLIATANQGSEATYESGFVIDKFPISRPNLTFSTLTVSNMSPEDSSIYLCSVGDTNIDQPQHFGDGTRLSIL.

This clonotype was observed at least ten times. The DNA for the CDR3 is TGTGCCAGCAGCCCCCGACAGGGCCATGGCATGAACACTGAAGCTTTCTTT. It yields the protein CASSPRQGHGMNTEAFF. This chain uses TRBV12-3 or TRBV12-4 with TRBJ1-1; 7 nucleotides line up with TRBD1. V gave up 6 bases and J gave up 0 bases; unmatched junction bases: 13. This CDR3 spans 17 amino acids.

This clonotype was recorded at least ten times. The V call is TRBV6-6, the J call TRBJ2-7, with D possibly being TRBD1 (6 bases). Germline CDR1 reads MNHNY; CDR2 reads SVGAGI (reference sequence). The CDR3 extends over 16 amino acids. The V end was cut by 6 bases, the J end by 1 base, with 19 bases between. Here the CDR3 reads CASRNPFSTGSYEQYF. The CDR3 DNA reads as TGTGCCAGCAGGAACCCTTTTTCAACAGGGTCCTACGAGCAGTACTTC.

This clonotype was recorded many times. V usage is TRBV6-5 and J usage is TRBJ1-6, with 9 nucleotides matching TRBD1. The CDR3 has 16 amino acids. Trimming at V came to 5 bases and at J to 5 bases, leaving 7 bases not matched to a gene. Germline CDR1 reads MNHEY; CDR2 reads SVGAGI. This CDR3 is CASSPLTGGHNSPLHF. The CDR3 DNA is TGTGCCAGCAGTCCCCTGACAGGGGGTCATAATTCACCCCTCCACTTT.

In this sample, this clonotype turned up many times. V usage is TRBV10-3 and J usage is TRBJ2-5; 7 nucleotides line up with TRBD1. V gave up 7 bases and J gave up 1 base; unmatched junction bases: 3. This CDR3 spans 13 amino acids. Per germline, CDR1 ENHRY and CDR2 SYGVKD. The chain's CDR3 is CAITGDSQETQYF. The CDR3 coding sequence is TGTGCCATCACCGGGGACAGCCAAGAGACCCAGTACTTC.

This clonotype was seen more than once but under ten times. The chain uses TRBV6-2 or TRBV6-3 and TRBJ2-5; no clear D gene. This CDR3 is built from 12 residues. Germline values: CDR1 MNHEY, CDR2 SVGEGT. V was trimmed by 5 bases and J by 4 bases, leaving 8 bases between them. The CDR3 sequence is CASSRSGETQYF. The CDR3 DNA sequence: TGTGCCAGCAGTCGGTCAGGAGAGACCCAGTACTTC.

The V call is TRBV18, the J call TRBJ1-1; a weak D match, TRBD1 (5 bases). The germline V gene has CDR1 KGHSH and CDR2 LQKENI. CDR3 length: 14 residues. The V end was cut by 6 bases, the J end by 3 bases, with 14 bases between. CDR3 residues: CASSPGEADTEAFF. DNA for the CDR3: TGTGCCAGCTCCCCGGGGGAAGCCGACACTGAAGCTTTCTTT.

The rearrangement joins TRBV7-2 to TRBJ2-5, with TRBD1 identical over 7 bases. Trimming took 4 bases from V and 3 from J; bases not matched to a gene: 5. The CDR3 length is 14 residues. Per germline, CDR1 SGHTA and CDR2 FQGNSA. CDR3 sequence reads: CASSSETGEETQYF. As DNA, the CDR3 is TGTGCCAGCAGCTCAGAAACAGGGGAAGAGACCCAGTACTTC.